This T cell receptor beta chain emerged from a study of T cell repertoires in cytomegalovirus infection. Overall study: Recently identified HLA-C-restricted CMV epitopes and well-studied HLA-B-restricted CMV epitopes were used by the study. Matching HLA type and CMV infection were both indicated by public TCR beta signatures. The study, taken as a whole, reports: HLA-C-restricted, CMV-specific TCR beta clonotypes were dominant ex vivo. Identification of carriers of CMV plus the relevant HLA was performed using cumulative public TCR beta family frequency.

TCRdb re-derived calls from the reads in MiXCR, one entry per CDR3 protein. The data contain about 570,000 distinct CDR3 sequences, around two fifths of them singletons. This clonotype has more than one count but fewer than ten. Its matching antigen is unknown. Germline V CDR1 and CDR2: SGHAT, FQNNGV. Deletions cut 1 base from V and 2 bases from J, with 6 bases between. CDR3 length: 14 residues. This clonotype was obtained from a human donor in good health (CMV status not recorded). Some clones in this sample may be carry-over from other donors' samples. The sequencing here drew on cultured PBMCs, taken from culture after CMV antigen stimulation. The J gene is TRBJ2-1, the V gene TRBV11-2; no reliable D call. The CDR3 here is CASSLGPTYNEQFF. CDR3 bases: TGTGCCAGCAGCTTAGGCCCTACCTACAATGAGCAGTTCTTC.